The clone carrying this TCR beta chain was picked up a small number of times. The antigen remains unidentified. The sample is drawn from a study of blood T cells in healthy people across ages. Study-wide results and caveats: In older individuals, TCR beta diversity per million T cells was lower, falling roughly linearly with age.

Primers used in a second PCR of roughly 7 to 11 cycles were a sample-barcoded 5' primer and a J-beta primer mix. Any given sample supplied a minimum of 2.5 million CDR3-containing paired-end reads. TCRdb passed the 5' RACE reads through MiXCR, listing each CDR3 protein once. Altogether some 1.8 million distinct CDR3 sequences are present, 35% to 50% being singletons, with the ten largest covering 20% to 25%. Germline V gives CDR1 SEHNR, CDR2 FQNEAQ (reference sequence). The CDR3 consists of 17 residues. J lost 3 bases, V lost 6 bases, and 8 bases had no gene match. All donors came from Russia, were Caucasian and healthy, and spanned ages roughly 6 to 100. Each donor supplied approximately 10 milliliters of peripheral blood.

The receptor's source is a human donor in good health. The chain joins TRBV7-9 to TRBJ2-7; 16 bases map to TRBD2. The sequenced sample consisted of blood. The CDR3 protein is CASSQGLAGGSLYEQYF. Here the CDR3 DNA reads TGTGCCAGCAGTCAGGGACTAGCGGGGGGGTCTCTCTACGAGCAGTACTTC.